The rows below give T cell receptor beta chains drawn from one sample of a study of shared clonotypes between healthy human individuals. The method was immunoSEQ multiplex PCR; TCRdb's version includes in-frame clones alone and lacks a portion of them. The table lists over a million clones, approximately 98.5% of them singletons, with about 0.35% in the top ten. The specimen sequenced was naive CD4+ T cells sorted from blood. Receptors were obtained from a man aged 25 to 45 in good health. The CDR3 runs from the conserved cysteine through the conserved F or W. D genes are given only for firm matches. Clone sizes are given selectively: once, few, many, or a class where the clone is expanded.

d_call: TRBD2
clone_size: .
v_call: TRBV30
j_call: TRBJ2-3
cdr3_aa: CAWRGGRPDTQYF
cdr3_nt: TGTGCCTGGAGGGGCGGGAGACCAGATACGCAGTATTTT

d_call: TRBD1
clone_size: .
v_call: TRBV19
j_call: TRBJ2-6
cdr3_aa: CASTGTGTGANVLTF
cdr3_nt: TGTGCCAGTACTGGGACAGGGACTGGGGCCAACGTCCTGACTTTC

d_call: TRBD1
clone_size: .
v_call: TRBV4-3
j_call: TRBJ2-7
cdr3_aa: CASSQVSPGTGVTYEQYF
cdr3_nt: TGCGCCAGCAGCCAAGTCTCCCCCGGGACAGGGGTCACCTACGAGCAGTACTTC

d_call: TRBD1
clone_size: .
v_call: TRBV7-2
j_call: TRBJ2-7
cdr3_aa: CASSSTGGYEQYF
cdr3_nt: TGTGCCAGCAGCTCCACAGGGGGCTACGAGCAGTACTTC

d_call: .
clone_size: .
v_call: TRBV20-1
j_call: TRBJ2-1
cdr3_aa: CSARLVNEQFF
cdr3_nt: TGCAGTGCTAGACTGGTAAATGAGCAGTTCTTC

d_call: .
clone_size: .
v_call: TRBV11-2
j_call: TRBJ1-3
cdr3_aa: CASSPKVGGSNTIYF
cdr3_nt: TGTGCCAGCAGCCCGAAGGTCGGGGGTTCGAACACCATATATTTT

d_call: TRBD1
clone_size: .
v_call: TRBV10-2
j_call: TRBJ1-2
cdr3_aa: CASSESQGGFGGYGYTF
cdr3_nt: TGCGCCAGCAGTGAGTCTCAGGGGGGGTTCGGTGGCTATGGCTACACCTTC

d_call: .
clone_size: .
v_call: TRBV5-1
j_call: TRBJ2-3
cdr3_aa: CASSFFPGAPHDTQYF
cdr3_nt: TGCGCCAGCAGCTTTTTCCCGGGGGCCCCACATGATACGCAGTATTTT

d_call: .
clone_size: .
v_call: TRBV11-3
j_call: TRBJ2-3
cdr3_aa: CASSRAGPDTQYF
cdr3_nt: TGTGCCAGCAGCCGTGCGGGCCCAGATACGCAGTATTTT

d_call: .
clone_size: .
v_call: TRBV13
j_call: TRBJ2-3
cdr3_aa: CASNLRSSDTQYF
cdr3_nt: TGTGCCAGCAACCTCAGGAGTTCGGATACGCAGTATTTT

d_call: .
clone_size: .
v_call: TRBV10-3
j_call: TRBJ2-2
cdr3_aa: CAIRFDANTGELFF
cdr3_nt: TGTGCCATCAGGTTCGACGCGAACACCGGGGAGCTGTTTTTT

d_call: .
clone_size: .
v_call: TRBV5-1
j_call: TRBJ2-4
cdr3_aa: CASSLPREAKNIQYF
cdr3_nt: TGCGCCAGCAGCTTGCCCCGAGAGGCCAAAAACATTCAGTACTTC

d_call: .
clone_size: .
v_call: TRBV11-2
j_call: TRBJ2-3
cdr3_aa: CASSLGPISNRQYF
cdr3_nt: TGTGCCAGCAGCTTAGGACCGATTTCAAATAGGCAGTATTTT

d_call: TRBD1
clone_size: .
v_call: TRBV5-1
j_call: TRBJ1-1
cdr3_aa: CASSLGARDRGSFF
cdr3_nt: TGCGCCAGCAGCCTCGGAGCACGGGACAGGGGTTCTTTCTTT

d_call: .
clone_size: .
v_call: TRBV15
j_call: TRBJ2-1
cdr3_aa: CATSRDLGLPKFQFF
cdr3_nt: TGTGCCACCAGCAGAGATTTGGGACTCCCTAAGTTCCAGTTCTTC

d_call: .
clone_size: .
v_call: TRBV5-1
j_call: TRBJ2-3
cdr3_aa: CASSLDGRPTDTQYF
cdr3_nt: TGCGCCAGCAGCTTGGATGGCCGACCCACAGATACGCAGTATTTT

d_call: .
clone_size: .
v_call: TRBV28
j_call: TRBJ2-7
cdr3_aa: CASTPWQGNYEQYF
cdr3_nt: TGTGCCAGCACCCCTTGGCAGGGGAATTACGAGCAGTACTTC

d_call: .
clone_size: .
v_call: TRBV4-1
j_call: TRBJ2-1
cdr3_aa: CASSQVLASYNEQFF
cdr3_nt: TGCGCCAGCAGCCAAGTGTTAGCGAGCTACAATGAGCAGTTCTTC

d_call: .
clone_size: .
v_call: TRBV2
j_call: TRBJ1-1
cdr3_aa: CASSPPGPTWAFF
cdr3_nt: TGTGCCAGCAGTCCTCCGGGACCTACTTGGGCTTTCTTT

d_call: TRBD1
clone_size: .
v_call: TRBV2
j_call: TRBJ2-7
cdr3_aa: CASSPGQGTYEQYF
cdr3_nt: TGTGCCAGCAGCCCGGGACAGGGCACCTACGAGCAGTACTTC

d_call: TRBD2
clone_size: .
v_call: TRBV11-3
j_call: TRBJ2-1
cdr3_aa: CASSSLGLPNEQFF
cdr3_nt: TGTGCCAGCAGCTCCTTGGGACTACCCAATGAGCAGTTCTTC

d_call: TRBD1
clone_size: .
v_call: TRBV7-2
j_call: TRBJ1-3
cdr3_aa: CASSFPPRDRGSGNTIYF
cdr3_nt: TGTGCCAGCAGCTTTCCCCCCCGGGACAGGGGCTCTGGAAACACCATATATTTT

d_call: .
clone_size: .
v_call: TRBV15
j_call: TRBJ1-3
cdr3_aa: CATSRTRDNSGNTIYF
cdr3_nt: TGTGCCACCAGCAGAACCCGGGACAACTCTGGAAACACCATATATTTT

d_call: .
clone_size: .
v_call: TRBV27
j_call: TRBJ2-1
cdr3_aa: CASSLSIQIQNNEQFF
cdr3_nt: TGTGCCAGCAGTTTATCGATCCAAATCCAGAACAATGAGCAGTTCTTC

d_call: TRBD1
clone_size: once
v_call: TRBV7-3
j_call: TRBJ2-6
cdr3_aa: CASSTGVPGANVLTF
cdr3_nt: TGTGCCAGCAGTACAGGGGTACCCGGGGCCAACGTCCTGACTTTC

d_call: TRBD1
clone_size: .
v_call: TRBV27
j_call: TRBJ1-2
cdr3_aa: CASSSHYRGPNYGYTF
cdr3_nt: TGTGCCAGCAGTTCCCACTACAGGGGGCCTAACTATGGCTACACCTTC

d_call: TRBD1
clone_size: .
v_call: TRBV19
j_call: TRBJ2-2
cdr3_aa: CASSITGAGELFF
cdr3_nt: TGTGCCAGTAGTATCACAGGGGCCGGGGAGCTGTTTTTT

d_call: TRBD1
clone_size: .
v_call: TRBV5-1
j_call: TRBJ2-3
cdr3_aa: CASSLVGGGDTQYF
cdr3_nt: TGCGCCAGCAGCTTGGTAGGGGGCGGAGATACGCAGTATTTT